This TCR beta chain was recovered during a study of T cell changes during pregnancy in multiple sclerosis. The CDR3 is 18 amino acids. CDR1 is SQVTM, CDR2 ANQGSEA, per germline. The ends lost 1 base at V and 4 bases at J; junction bases unmatched: 17. Profiling relied on immunoSEQ multiplex PCR, and the TCRdb table lists in-frame clones only, not all of them. This sample has roughly 100,000 clones; approximately 89% occur once, and the top ten carry approximately 3.5%. The sequence was collected from a female donor with multiple sclerosis, enrolled in a pregnancy study. The rearrangement links TRBV29-1 to TRBJ2-7; TRBD2 agrees at 9 bases. The material sequenced was peripheral blood, taken after pregnancy. The CDR3: CSVEGGASGAPRAYEQYF. The CDR3 DNA is TGCAGCGTTGAAGGTGGGGCTAGCGGGGCCCCCCGGGCTTACGAGCAGTACTTC.